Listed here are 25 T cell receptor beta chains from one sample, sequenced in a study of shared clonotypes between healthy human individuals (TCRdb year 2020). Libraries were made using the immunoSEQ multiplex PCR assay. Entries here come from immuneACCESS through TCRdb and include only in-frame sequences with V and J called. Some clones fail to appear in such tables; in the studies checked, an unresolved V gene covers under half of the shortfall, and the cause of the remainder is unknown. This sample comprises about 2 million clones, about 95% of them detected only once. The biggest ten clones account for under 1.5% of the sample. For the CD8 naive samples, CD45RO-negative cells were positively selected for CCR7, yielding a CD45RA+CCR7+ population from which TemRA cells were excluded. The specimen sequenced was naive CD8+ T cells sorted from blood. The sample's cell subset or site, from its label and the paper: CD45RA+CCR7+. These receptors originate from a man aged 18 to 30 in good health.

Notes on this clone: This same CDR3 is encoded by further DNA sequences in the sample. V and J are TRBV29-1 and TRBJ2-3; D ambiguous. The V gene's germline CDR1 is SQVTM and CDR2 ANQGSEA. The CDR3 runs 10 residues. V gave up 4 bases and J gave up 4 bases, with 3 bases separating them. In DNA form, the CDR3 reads TGCAGCGTTGTGTCAGATACGCAGTATTTT. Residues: CSVVSDTQYF.

The CDR3 DNA reads TGTGCCAGCAGTCCCGGCGGAGCTAACACCGGGGAGCTGTTTTTT. Its translation: CASSPGGANTGELFF. The V and J genes are TRBV25-1 and TRBJ2-2, with no clear D. The CDR3 is 15 residues long. The germline V gene encodes CDR1 MGHDK and CDR2 SYGVNS. The V end was cut by 5 bases, the J end by 2 bases, with 12 bases between. Full variable domain (outside the CDR3, taken from reference TRBV25-1 and TRBJ2-2): EADIYQTPRYLVIGTGKKITLECSQTMGHDKMYWYQQDPGMELHLIHYSYGVNSTEKGDLSSESTVSRIRTEHFPLTLESARPSHTSQYLCASSPGGANTGELFFGEGSRLTVL.

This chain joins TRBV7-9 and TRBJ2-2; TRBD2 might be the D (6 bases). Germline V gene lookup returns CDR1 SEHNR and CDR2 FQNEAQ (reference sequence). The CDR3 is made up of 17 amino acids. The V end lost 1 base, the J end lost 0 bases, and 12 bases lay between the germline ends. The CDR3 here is CASSLGSEGPNTGELFF. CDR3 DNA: TGTGCCAGCAGCTTAGGTTCGGAGGGACCGAACACCGGGGAGCTGTTTTTT.

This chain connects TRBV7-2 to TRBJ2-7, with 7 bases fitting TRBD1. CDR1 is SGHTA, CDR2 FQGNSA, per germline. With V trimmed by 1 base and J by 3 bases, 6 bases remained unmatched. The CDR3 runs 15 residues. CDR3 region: CASSLGGGSIYEQYF. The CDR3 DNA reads TGTGCCAGCAGCTTAGGAGGGGGCTCAATCTACGAGCAGTACTTC.

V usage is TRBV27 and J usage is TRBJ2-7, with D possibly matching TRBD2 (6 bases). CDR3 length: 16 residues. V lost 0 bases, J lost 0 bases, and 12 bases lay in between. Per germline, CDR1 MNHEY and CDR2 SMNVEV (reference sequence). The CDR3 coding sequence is TGTGCCAGCAGTTTATCCGGGGCGGGAAGCTCCTACGAGCAGTACTTC. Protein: CASSLSGAGSSYEQYF.

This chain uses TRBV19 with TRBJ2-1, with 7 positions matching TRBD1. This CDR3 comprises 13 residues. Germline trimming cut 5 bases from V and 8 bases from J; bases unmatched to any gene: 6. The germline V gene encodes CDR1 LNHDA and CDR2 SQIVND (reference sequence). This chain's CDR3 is CASSVTGAHEQFF. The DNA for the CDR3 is TGTGCCAGTAGTGTTACAGGGGCGCATGAGCAGTTCTTC.

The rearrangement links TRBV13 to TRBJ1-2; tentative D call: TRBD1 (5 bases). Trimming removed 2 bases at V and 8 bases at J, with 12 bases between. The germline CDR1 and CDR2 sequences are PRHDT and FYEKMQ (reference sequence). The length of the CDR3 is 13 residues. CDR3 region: CASSLQGWEGYTF. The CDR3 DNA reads TGTGCCAGCAGCTTACAGGGTTGGGAAGGCTACACCTTC.

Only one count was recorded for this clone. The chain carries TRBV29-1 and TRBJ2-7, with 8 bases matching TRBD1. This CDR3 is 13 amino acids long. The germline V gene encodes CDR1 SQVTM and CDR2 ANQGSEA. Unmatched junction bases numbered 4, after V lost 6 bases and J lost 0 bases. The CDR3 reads CSVAGQDSYEQYF. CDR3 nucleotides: TGCAGCGTCGCGGGACAGGACTCCTACGAGCAGTACTTC.

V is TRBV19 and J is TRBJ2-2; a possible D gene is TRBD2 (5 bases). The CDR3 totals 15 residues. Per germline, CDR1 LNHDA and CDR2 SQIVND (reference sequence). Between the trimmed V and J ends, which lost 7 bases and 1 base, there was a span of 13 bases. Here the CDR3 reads CASNPGVLNTGELFF. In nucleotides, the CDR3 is TGTGCCAGTAACCCCGGGGTCCTGAACACCGGGGAGCTGTTTTTT.

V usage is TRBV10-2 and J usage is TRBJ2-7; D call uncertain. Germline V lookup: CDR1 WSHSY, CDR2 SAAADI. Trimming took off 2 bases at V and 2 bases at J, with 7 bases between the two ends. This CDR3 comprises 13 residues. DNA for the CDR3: TGCGCCAGCAGTGAGGCTGGAACCTACGAGCAGTACTTC. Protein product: CASSEAGTYEQYF.

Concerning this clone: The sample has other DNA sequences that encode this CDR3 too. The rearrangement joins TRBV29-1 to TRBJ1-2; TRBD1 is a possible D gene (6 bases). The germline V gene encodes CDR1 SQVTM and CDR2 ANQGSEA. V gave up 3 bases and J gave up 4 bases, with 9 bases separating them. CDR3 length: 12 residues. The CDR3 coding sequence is TGCAGCGTTGAGGGACAAGGCTATGGCTACACCTTC. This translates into CSVEGQGYGYTF.

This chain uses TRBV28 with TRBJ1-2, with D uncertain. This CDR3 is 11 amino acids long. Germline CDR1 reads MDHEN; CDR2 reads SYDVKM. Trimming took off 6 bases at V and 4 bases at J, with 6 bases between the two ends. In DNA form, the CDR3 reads TGTGCCAGCAGGGAGGTCTATGGCTACACCTTC. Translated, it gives CASREVYGYTF.

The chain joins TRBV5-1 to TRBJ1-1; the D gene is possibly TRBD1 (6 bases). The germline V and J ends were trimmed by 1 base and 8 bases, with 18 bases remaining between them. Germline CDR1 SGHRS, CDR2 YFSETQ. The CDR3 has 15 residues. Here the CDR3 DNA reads TGCGCCAGCAGCTTGTCGGGGGGCGGTCCCGACGAAGCTTTCTTT. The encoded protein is CASSLSGGGPDEAFF.

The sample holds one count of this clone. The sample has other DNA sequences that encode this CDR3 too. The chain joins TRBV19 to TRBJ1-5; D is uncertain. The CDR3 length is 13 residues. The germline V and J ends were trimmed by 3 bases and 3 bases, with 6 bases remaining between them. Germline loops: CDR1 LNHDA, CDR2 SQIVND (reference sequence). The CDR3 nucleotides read TGTGCCAGTAGTATCGGGTACAATCAGCCCCAGCATTTT. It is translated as CASSIGYNQPQHF.

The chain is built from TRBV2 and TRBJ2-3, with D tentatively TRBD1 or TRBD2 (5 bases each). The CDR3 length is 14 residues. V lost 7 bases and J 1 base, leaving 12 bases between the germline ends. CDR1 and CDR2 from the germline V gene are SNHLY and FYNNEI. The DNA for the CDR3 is TGTGCCAGCACTGGGGACCTCGGCACAGATACGCAGTATTTT. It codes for CASTGDLGTDTQYF.

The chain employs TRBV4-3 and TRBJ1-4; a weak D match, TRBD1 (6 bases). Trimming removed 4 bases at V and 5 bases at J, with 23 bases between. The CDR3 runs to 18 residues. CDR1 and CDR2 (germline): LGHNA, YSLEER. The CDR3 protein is CASSPREYRGGGNEKLFF. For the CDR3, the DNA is TGCGCCAGCAGCCCCAGGGAATACCGTGGGGGGGGCAATGAAAAACTGTTTTTT.

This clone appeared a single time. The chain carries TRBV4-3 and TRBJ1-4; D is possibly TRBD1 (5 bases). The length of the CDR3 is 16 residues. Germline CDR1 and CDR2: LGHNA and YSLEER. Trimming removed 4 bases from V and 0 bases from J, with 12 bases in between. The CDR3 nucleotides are TGCGCCAGCAGCCGAGGGACGGACACAACTAATGAAAAACTGTTTTTT. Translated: CASSRGTDTTNEKLFF.

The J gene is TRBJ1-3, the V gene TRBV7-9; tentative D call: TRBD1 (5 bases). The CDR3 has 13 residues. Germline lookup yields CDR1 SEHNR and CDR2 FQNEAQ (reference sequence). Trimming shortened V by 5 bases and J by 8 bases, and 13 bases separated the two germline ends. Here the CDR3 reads CASSPGGEHTIYF. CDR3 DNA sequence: TGTGCCAGCAGCCCCGGGGGGGAACACACCATATATTTT.

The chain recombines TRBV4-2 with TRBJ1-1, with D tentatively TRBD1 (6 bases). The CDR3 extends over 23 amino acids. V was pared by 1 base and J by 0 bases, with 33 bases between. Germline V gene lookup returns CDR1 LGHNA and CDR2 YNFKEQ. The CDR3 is CASSQGARTARLPSTLLNTEAFF. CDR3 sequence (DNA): TGTGCCAGCAGCCAAGGGGCCCGGACAGCTAGACTACCCTCAACACTTTTGAACACTGAAGCTTTCTTT.

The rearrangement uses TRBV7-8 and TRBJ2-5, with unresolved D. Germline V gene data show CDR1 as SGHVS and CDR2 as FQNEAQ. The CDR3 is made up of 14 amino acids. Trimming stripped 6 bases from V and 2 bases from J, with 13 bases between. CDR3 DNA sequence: TGTGCCAGCAGTTCCCGTACGGCTCAAGAGACCCAGTACTTC. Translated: CASSSRTAQETQYF.

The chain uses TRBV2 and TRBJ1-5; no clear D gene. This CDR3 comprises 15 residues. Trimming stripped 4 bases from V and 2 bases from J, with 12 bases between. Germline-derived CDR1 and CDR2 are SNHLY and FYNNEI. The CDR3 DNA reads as TGTGCCAGCAGTGGCCCCGGCGAGGGCAATCAGCCCCAGCATTTT. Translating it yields CASSGPGEGNQPQHF.

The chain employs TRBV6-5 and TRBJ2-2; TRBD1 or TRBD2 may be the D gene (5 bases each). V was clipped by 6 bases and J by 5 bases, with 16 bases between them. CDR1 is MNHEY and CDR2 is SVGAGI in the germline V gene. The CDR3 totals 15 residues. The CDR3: CASSEGSFGTGELFF. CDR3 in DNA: TGTGCCAGCAGCGAGGGGTCCTTTGGAACCGGGGAGCTGTTTTTT.

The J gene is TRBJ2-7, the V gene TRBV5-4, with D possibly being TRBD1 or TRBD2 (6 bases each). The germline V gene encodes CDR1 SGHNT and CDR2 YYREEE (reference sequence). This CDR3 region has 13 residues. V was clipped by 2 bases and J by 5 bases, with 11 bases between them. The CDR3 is CASSFKGEDEQYF. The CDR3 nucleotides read TGTGCCAGCAGCTTTAAGGGGGAGGACGAGCAGTACTTC.

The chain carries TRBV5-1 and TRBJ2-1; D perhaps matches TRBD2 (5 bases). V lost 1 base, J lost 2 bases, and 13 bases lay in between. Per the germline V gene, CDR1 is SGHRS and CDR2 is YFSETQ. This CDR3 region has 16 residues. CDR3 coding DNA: TGCGCCAGCAGCTTGTTAGGAGTCGGGACCTACAATGAGCAGTTCTTC. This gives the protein CASSLLGVGTYNEQFF.

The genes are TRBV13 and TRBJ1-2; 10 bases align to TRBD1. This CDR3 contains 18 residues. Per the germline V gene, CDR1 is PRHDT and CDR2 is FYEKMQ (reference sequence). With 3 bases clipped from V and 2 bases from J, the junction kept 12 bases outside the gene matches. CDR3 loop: CASSFFGTGATENYGYTF. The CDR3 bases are TGTGCCAGCAGCTTTTTTGGGACAGGGGCCACCGAGAACTATGGCTACACCTTC.